This TCR beta chain was identified during a study of cytomegalovirus exposure and HLA in healthy donors (dated by TCRdb to 2016 to 2017). Study-level background: In an earlier analysis of some 550 of the donors, 276 Gb of sequence data and just under 120 million unique TCR beta sequences from about 190 million T cells were reported. Approximately 300 gigabases of sequencing data and around 85 million unique TCR sequences made up an early release that covered 500 to 700 HLA-typed donors. Of the approximately 400 genotyped donors, 65% to 90% fell in the genetic ancestry cluster associated with self-reported Caucasian donors. The study was designed to test whether signatures of past pathogen exposure could be identified by cataloging public T cell receptors. Using immunosequencing, the study profiled T cell repertoires from 550 to 750 subjects and related those repertoires to cytomegalovirus serostatus. Besides the first cohort of 666 subjects, a separate validation cohort made up of over a hundred different subjects was used. To predict cytomegalovirus infection status, the study brought together high-throughput TCR immunosequencing, statistical association of individual TCRs with disease status, and machine learning. In a later analysis, previously published TCR beta repertoires from several hundred donors were re-analyzed and high-resolution HLA genotyping was added so that TCR occurrence patterns could be studied. The later analysis used no new phenotypic data to find candidate immune exposures, relying instead on TCR beta sequences and their occurrence across donors. In an earlier analysis of 500 to 650 of the donors, high-throughput TCR beta sequencing was used to judge whether each TCR beta V gene segment behaved as functional or pseudogenic. Donor age, sex, ethnicity and CMV serostatus were compiled alongside the repertoire data. A later genetic analysis took genome-wide SNP genotypes for about 55% of the 666 donors and used that subset as a discovery cohort. Every discovery cohort repertoire had been produced on one sequencing platform. Class I and class II HLA loci were covered by the typing at four-digit resolution. Typing coverage varied by locus: roughly 629-640 donors for A, B, C, DRB1 and DQB1; 522 for DQA1; nearly 610 for DPA1; approximately 490 for DPB1. Because of strong linkage in the cohort, 4 to 6 DR-DQ haplotypes were treated as single units for association and clustering. Among about 400 genotyped donors of the cohort, an average of roughly 230,000 unique TCR beta nucleotide sequences was sequenced per donor, of which approximately 19% were non-productive. Paper-wide results and their limitations: The classifier was reported to diagnose cytomegalovirus status with high specificity and sensitivity in both the original and validation cohorts. In a later analysis, HLA-associated TCR beta chains showed more clonal expansion and lower generation probabilities than non-associated chains that were equally common. Sequencing depth was assumed to be roughly uniform across donors in the presence/absence analyses, though that assumption may not hold. Because HLA typing was unavailable for some donors at each locus, only the typed subset was used in association tests. In a later analysis, most CMV-associated TCR beta chains were found to appear HLA-restricted, with HLA associations seemingly driven largely by CMV exposure. The 87-base-pair reads could not distinguish some IMGT-functional V segments, including TRBV6-2 and TRBV6-3, so those segments were excluded. Linkage disequilibrium might explain the correlated functional status among segregating V segments, but an unknown experimental factor could not be excluded. V-gene and J-gene trimming of TCR beta chains was associated with a missense DCLRE1C variant in a later genetic analysis, and the association was replicated in an independent cohort. Most TCR sequences were seen in very few donors, while some public TCRs were found in many individuals. In this cohort, only TCR beta chains were sequenced, and detectable features were limited by the absence of alpha or paired-chain data. In a later analysis, TCR association rates were found to vary across HLA loci, with the most associated TCRs seen for DRB1 alleles and the fewest for HLA-C alleles. The sequencing pipeline was judged likely to have produced a cluster of highly shared sequence variants as a technical artifact. The authors suggested that the approach could potentially be extended to other disease states and immunological phenotypes. A later genetic analysis reported fewer N-insertions in productive TCRs among donors in an Asian-associated ancestry cluster than the roughly 700-donor mean. Specific HLA alleles were associated with 15,000 to 20,000 TCR beta sequences at a false discovery rate of 0.05 in a later analysis. Assigning TCR associations to individual alleles was difficult when HLA alleles, especially DR and DQ, strongly co-occurred. For the cohort, immune exposure information was limited to CMV serostatus. Several of the top co-occurrence clusters appeared to be linked to parvovirus B19, influenza, CMV and Epstein-Barr virus, according to a later analysis. In vitro tests confirmed that three of the cytomegalovirus-associated TCR beta chains recognize cytomegalovirus antigens. A further reported finding was that TCR beta sequences accurately predicted the HLA-A and HLA-B alleles for most subjects in the first cohort. In an earlier analysis of some 640 of the donors, most TCR beta V segments were observed in productive rearrangements about 87% or about 30% of the time, broadly matching IMGT annotations. A total of 150 to 200 TCR beta chains were listed by the study as associated with cytomegalovirus. Roughly 15 rarely observed V segments, including chromosome 9 orphons, were excluded from the earlier analysis of a few hundred of the donors because counts were too low.

As concerns this clone: Its antigen is not yet known. Within one base of it there is no much larger clone, and no base qualities were kept.

The CDR3 starts with the cysteine, ends with the phenylalanine, and has 15 residues. Only CDR3 DNA remains: 45 bases, in frame from the first base. The germline V gene specifies MNHEY as CDR1 and SVGAGI as CDR2. The cohort comprised 550 to 700 healthy bone marrow donors. All cohort members were sampled while nominally healthy, although unrecorded immune exposures were likely present. The donor was CMV seropositive and was included in the group of 289 seropositive cohort members. Each donor provided a peripheral blood sample, and peripheral blood mononuclear cells were used for TCR beta sequencing. Genomic DNA extraction from the blood cell samples was performed with the Qiagen DNeasy Blood Extraction Kit. Library preparation was by the immunoSEQ multiplex PCR assay. For the multiplex PCR, a mixture combining 60 forward primers for TCR Vbeta segments and 13 reverse primers for TCR Jbeta segments was used. The CDR3 region of rearranged TCR beta genes was amplified from genomic DNA with a multiplex PCR assay. The amplified TCR beta libraries were sequenced on the Illumina HiSeq System as 87-base-pair reads. On the study's bioinformatics: A later analysis tallied approximately 87 million unique TCR beta chains across the 666 repertoires, and around 10 million of those chains were shared by two or more donors. Raw reads were error-corrected and collapsed into unique sequences by a nearest-neighbor algorithm in which closely related sequences were merged to remove PCR and sequencing errors. CDR3 sequences were aligned to IMGT reference sequences to assign V, D and J gene segments. For a sequence to be retained, at least a six-nucleotide match to both a V gene segment and a J gene segment was required. Rearrangements were classified as productive when the CDR3 lacked stop codons and remained in frame with V and J, and all other rearrangements were classified as non-productive. CDR3 was defined according to IMGT convention as the region running from the second conserved V-encoded cysteine to the conserved J-encoded phenylalanine. Sequences without an unambiguous match to a single V gene segment were excluded from the earlier analysis of 500 to 700 of the donors. An earlier analysis of some 610 of the donors called V segments functional above 56.7% productive rearrangements and segregating when the between-donor standard deviation exceeded 5%. A statistical classification framework was developed to diagnose cytomegalovirus status using the catalog of TCR beta chain sequences. A later analysis assigned V and J genes by comparing TCR nucleotide sequences with IMGT/GENE-DB human TR gene sequences. The TCRdist pipeline was used in a later analysis to assign CDR3 sequences and most-parsimonious VDJ recombination scenarios. In a later analysis, each TCR beta chain was defined by its CDR3 amino acid sequence together with its V-gene family, and reads lacking a unique V-gene family were excluded. In a later analysis, 500 to 650 highly shared, low-generation-probability nucleotide sequences were removed to address suspected cross-contamination and a sequencing artifact. In a later analysis, a clonal expansion index for each public chain was calculated from normalized within-repertoire ranks of inferred template counts. In a later analysis, generation probabilities were computed with a VDJ recombination model fitted to out-of-frame rearrangements, and the resulting probabilities were checked against IGoR. In a later analysis, TCR-TCR, TCR-HLA and TCR-CMV co-occurrence was scored with hypergeometric tests, and a repertoire-size bias correction was applied to TCR pairs. To estimate false discovery rates, a later analysis permuted the HLA or CMV assignments 20 times. In a later analysis, co-occurring TCRs were grouped using DBSCAN, with TCRdist sequence similarity added in when clustering inside HLA-allele-positive subsets. Co-occurrence clustering excluded repertoires with fewer than 30,000 or more than 120,000 public chains, plus five with anomalous nucleotide sharing. TCRdb obtained this table from immuneACCESS and retained in-frame rearrangements with V and J assigned. These tables miss some clones; where compared with another copy, unresolved V genes account for less than half of the shortfall, and the remainder is unexplained. V, J and clone size reflect that table, while D and trimming were determined from the DNA. This sample lists approximately 160,000 clones; roughly 78% were detected once. 1% of the sample lies in the top ten.

The receptor comes from a woman between 50 and 59 years old in good health and CMV-seropositive. Recombination connected TRBV6-5 to TRBJ2-5; 6 matching bases give a weak D call of TRBD1. Judging by the DNA end, TRBJ2-7 fits better; the J call may be wrong. The source material was PBMCs. The nucleotide sequence is TGTGCCAGCAGTTACTCCAGGGGCTATACCTACGAGCAGTACTTC. Its protein is CASSYSRGYTYEQYF.